Listed here are 32 T cell receptor beta chains from one sample, sequenced in a study of T cells in Graves' hyperthyroidism and ophthalmopathy. Template material for amplifying TCR beta CDR3 regions consisted of RNA transcripts. First-round RT-PCR of the TCR CDR3 relied on the HTBI primer set. One entry per CDR3 protein results from TCRdb running MiXCR on the multiplex PCR reads. The table lists about 570,000 distinct CDR3 sequences, 46% of them singletons, with roughly 19% in the top ten. The source material was peripheral blood or thyroid tissue (not recorded which). The source is an adult woman with Graves' disease, either hyperthyroidism or ophthalmopathy (not recorded which).

This sequence joins TRBV7-9 and TRBJ1-2, with a possible D match to TRBD1 (6 bases). The CDR3 runs 14 residues. The V gene's germline CDR1 is SEHNR and CDR2 FQNEAQ (reference sequence). V was trimmed by 5 bases and J by 4 bases, leaving 14 bases between them. In DNA, the CDR3 is TGTGCCAGCAGCCAAGTAGGACAGAGCTATGGCTACACCTTC. Its protein is CASSQVGQSYGYTF.

This clonotype was counted ten times or more. The genes are TRBV9 and TRBJ1-1, with D possibly TRBD1 on 5 matching bases. The CDR3 covers 15 residues. V shed 3 bases and J shed 3 bases, with 15 bases lying between them. Germline CDR1 and CDR2: SGDLS and YYNGEE. CDR3 coding DNA: TGTGCCAGCAGCGCCGCGGGGCGCGGAGACACTGAAGCTTTCTTT. This translates into CASSAAGRGDTEAFF.

The sample holds many counts of this clonotype. This chain joins TRBV6-6 and TRBJ1-6, with D possibly being TRBD1 (6 bases). CDR3 length: 16 amino acids. The germline gives CDR1 MNHNY, CDR2 SVGAGI (reference sequence). The V gene lost 6 bases and the J gene lost 7 bases, with 19 bases spanning the gap. CDR3 protein: CASRGVTGMHNSPLHF. Here the CDR3 DNA reads TGTGCCAGCAGGGGGGTAACAGGGATGCACAATTCACCCCTCCACTTT.

This clonotype was picked up one time. The V gene is TRBV7-8, the J gene TRBJ1-4; 8 nucleotides line up with TRBD1. The germline CDR1 and CDR2 sequences are SGHVS and FQNEAQ. V trimming: 5 bases; J trimming: 3 bases; junction bases outside the gene matches: 11. CDR3 length: 17 residues. CDR3 amino acids: CASSPGTGAWPNEKLFF. The CDR3 DNA reads as TGTGCCAGCAGCCCTGGGACAGGCGCTTGGCCTAATGAAAAACTGTTTTTT.

This clonotype was counted once. This chain uses TRBV7-2 with TRBJ2-5; possible D gene TRBD1, 6 bases. V lost 5 bases to trimming and J lost 1 base, with 14 bases between them. The CDR3 consists of 15 residues. Germline CDR1 is SGHTA and CDR2 is FQGNSA. CDR3 protein: CASSSTGTPQETQYF. The CDR3 DNA reads TGTGCCAGCAGCAGTACCGGGACACCCCAAGAGACCCAGTACTTC.

At least ten counts were recorded for this clonotype. CDR3 sequence: CASSLQGPETQYF. CDR3 DNA: TGTGCCAGCAGCTTACAGGGCCCAGAGACCCAGTACTTC. The genes are TRBV5-5 and TRBJ2-5; tentatively, D is TRBD1 (6 bases). Trimming removed 2 bases at V and 4 bases at J, with 9 bases between. The CDR3 covers 13 residues. The germline gives CDR1 SGHKS, CDR2 YYEKEE (reference sequence).

This clonotype was counted many times. The V gene is TRBV5-6, the J gene TRBJ2-2; TRBD2 matches 12 bases. The CDR3 is made up of 15 amino acids. J lost 5 bases, V lost 4 bases, and 3 bases had no gene match. The V gene's germline CDR1 is SGHDT and CDR2 YYEEEE. CDR3 protein: CASSGLAGSTGELFF. DNA for the CDR3: TGTGCCAGCAGCGGACTAGCGGGATCAACCGGGGAGCTGTTTTTT.

The chain joins TRBV29-1 to TRBJ1-2; D perhaps matches TRBD1 (5 bases). The CDR3 spans 11 residues. Trimming stripped 2 bases from V and 7 bases from J, with 8 bases between. Germline CDR1 is SQVTM and CDR2 is ANQGSEA. CDR3 protein: CSVEQGVGYTF. CDR3 in DNA: TGCAGCGTTGAACAGGGAGTTGGCTACACCTTC.

The chain employs TRBV15 and TRBJ2-7; unclear D gene. V was clipped by 2 bases and J by 6 bases, with 14 bases between them. CDR3 size: 14 residues. Germline loops: CDR1 LNHNV, CDR2 YYDKDF (reference sequence). The CDR3 loop reads CATSRTSGSGEQYF. The DNA of the CDR3 is TGTGCCACCAGCAGAACTTCCGGGTCCGGCGAGCAGTACTTC. The complete variable domain, with remaining parts taken from reference TRBV15 and TRBJ2-7, reads DAMVIQNPRYQVTQFGKPVTLSCSQTLNHNVMYWYQQKSSQAPKLLFHYYDKDFNNEADTPDNFQSRRPNTSFCFLDIRSPGLGDTAMYLCATSRTSGSGEQYFGPGTRLTVT.

The V gene is TRBV2, the J gene TRBJ2-1; tentatively, D is TRBD2 (6 bases). CDR3 length: 14 residues. V was cut by 4 bases and J by 6 bases, with 13 bases left in between. Germline CDR1 is SNHLY and CDR2 is FYNNEI. CDR3: CASSVRVGLNEQFF. CDR3 coding DNA: TGTGCCAGCAGTGTTCGGGTGGGACTCAATGAGCAGTTCTTC.

The sample holds one count of this clonotype. CDR3 region: CATSGQILLGGYTF. The CDR3 DNA follows: TGTGCCACGAGCGGACAGATCCTTCTCGGAGGCTACACCTTC. This chain joins TRBV10-3 and TRBJ1-2; D is perhaps TRBD1 (6 bases). Trimming pared 10 bases from V and 8 bases from J, leaving 23 bases between. The germline V gene has CDR1 ENHRY and CDR2 SYGVKD. CDR3 length: 14 residues.

The chain combines TRBV2 with TRBJ1-2; unclear D gene. The length of the CDR3 is 12 residues. The V gene's germline CDR1 is SNHLY and CDR2 FYNNEI. V dropped 10 bases and J dropped 4 bases, with 13 bases sitting between them. As DNA, the CDR3 is TGTGCCACCAGAAGGGAGGTCTATGGCTACACCTTC. Its protein is CATRREVYGYTF.

This clonotype occurred many times. J is TRBJ1-1 and V is TRBV4-1, with D tentatively TRBD1 (6 bases). The germline V and J ends were trimmed by 2 bases and 6 bases, with 13 bases remaining between them. The CDR3 contains 14 residues. The germline CDR1 and CDR2 sequences are MGHRA and YSYEKL. The CDR3 coding sequence is TGCGCCAGCAGCCAATTGCCGGGGGGCTCTGAAGCTTTCTTT. Its protein product is CASSQLPGGSEAFF.

The chain uses TRBV6-1 and TRBJ1-1; unclear D gene. The CDR3 extends over 17 amino acids. Looked up from germline, CDR1 is MNHNS and CDR2 is SASEGT. Trimming shortened V by 0 bases and J by 2 bases, and 16 bases separated the two germline ends. CDR3 amino acids: CASSEARLLKRNTEAFF. The CDR3 DNA sequence: TGTGCCAGCAGTGAAGCGAGGCTACTTAAGAGAAACACTGAAGCTTTCTTT.

This clonotype occurred many times. V is TRBV7-8 and J is TRBJ1-5; no clear D gene. Trimming removed 1 base from V and 7 bases from J, with 11 bases in between. The length of the CDR3 is 14 residues. CDR1 is SGHVS and CDR2 is FQNEAQ in the germline V gene. The CDR3 coding sequence is TGTGCCAGCAGCTTAGTCCGGGAAGGCCAGCCCCAGCATTTT. It translates to CASSLVREGQPQHF. Filled out from reference TRBV7-8 and TRBJ1-5, the complete variable domain reads GAGVSQSPRYKVAKRGQDVALRCDPISGHVSLFWYQQALGQGPEFLTYFQNEAQLDKSGLPSDRFFAERPEGSVSTLKIQRTQQEDSAVYLCASSLVREGQPQHFGDGTRLSIL.

The chain links TRBV20-1 to TRBJ2-7, with TRBD2 matching over 11 bases. The germline CDR1 and CDR2 sequences are DFQATT and SNEGSKA (reference sequence). J lost 7 bases, V lost 6 bases, and 11 bases had no gene match. This CDR3 has 14 amino acids. The CDR3 loop is CSARGLAAYNEQYF. DNA of the CDR3: TGCAGTGCACGGGGACTAGCGGCCTACAATGAGCAGTACTTC.

This clonotype was seen ten or more times. This chain uses TRBV20-1 with TRBJ1-2, with TRBD1 matching over 10 bases. CDR1 and CDR2 (germline): DFQATT, SNEGSKA (reference sequence). The trim removed 6 bases at V and 6 bases at J, leaving 4 bases unmatched. There are 12 residues in the CDR3. This CDR3 is CSARQGANGYTF. The CDR3 DNA sequence: TGCAGTGCAAGACAGGGGGCCAATGGCTACACCTTC.

Many counts were recorded for this clonotype. CDR3 region: CASSRGTAIYEQYF. CDR3 coding DNA: TGTGCCAGCAGCCGCGGGACCGCCATCTACGAGCAGTACTTC. V is TRBV6-6 and J is TRBJ2-7; possible D gene TRBD2, 6 bases. Germline values: CDR1 MNHNY, CDR2 SVGAGI (reference sequence). Trimming removed 6 bases from V and 3 bases from J, with 15 bases in between. The CDR3 runs 14 residues.

This clonotype turned up a few times. The rearrangement uses TRBV10-3 and TRBJ2-5; D is tentatively TRBD1 or TRBD2 (5 bases each). The CDR3 sequence is 15 residues long. Trimming pared 2 bases from V and 1 base from J, leaving 11 bases between. The germline V gene encodes CDR1 ENHRY and CDR2 SYGVKD. CDR3: CAISEEGSTQETQYF. DNA of the CDR3: TGTGCCATCAGTGAGGAGGGGTCGACCCAAGAGACCCAGTACTTC.

The chain has TRBV7-9 and TRBJ1-1; D perhaps matches TRBD1 (5 bases). Trimming left V 11 bases short and J 1 base short, with 17 bases between. From germline, CDR1 is SEHNR and CDR2 FQNEAQ (reference sequence). The CDR3 runs to 14 residues. The CDR3 sequence is CACRDLTENTEAFF. The CDR3 nucleotides are TGTGCCTGTCGCGACTTGACAGAGAACACTGAAGCTTTCTTT.

There are many counts of this clonotype. V gene TRBV7-9 combines with J gene TRBJ2-2, with 9 bases fitting TRBD2. Trimming took 1 base from V and 2 from J; bases not matched to a gene: 5. This CDR3 has 17 residues. The germline V gene has CDR1 SEHNR and CDR2 FQNEAQ (reference sequence). CDR3 in amino acids: CASSLGSTSGNTGELFF. The CDR3 DNA is TGTGCCAGCAGCTTAGGCTCGACTAGCGGAAACACCGGGGAGCTGTTTTTT.

Concerning this clonotype: A much larger clone is a single base away; this may be a read error. This chain joins TRBV5-1 and TRBJ2-5; D not certain. Germline V gives CDR1 SGHRS, CDR2 YFSETQ. The CDR3 extends over 14 amino acids. V was clipped by 4 bases and J by 7 bases, with 17 bases between them. DNA for the CDR3: TGCGCCAGCAGCGCCGAAAGGGTGAGAGGGACCCAGTACTTC. This encodes CASSAERVRGTQYF.

This clonotype was seen only a few times. The chain couples TRBV20-1 to TRBJ2-3; TRBD2 matches at 10 bases. Germline V CDR1 and CDR2: DFQATT, SNEGSKA (reference sequence). This CDR3 contains 13 residues. With 4 bases clipped from V and 8 bases from J, the junction kept 6 bases outside the gene matches. This chain's CDR3 is CSATASGSGTQYF. CDR3 coding DNA: TGCAGTGCTACTGCTAGCGGGAGCGGTACGCAGTATTTT.

This clonotype was picked up many times. The chain is built from TRBV5-1 and TRBJ1-1, with unresolved D. The germline V and J ends were trimmed by 0 bases and 10 bases, with 16 bases remaining between them. The CDR3 length is 14 residues. Germline CDR1 SGHRS, CDR2 YFSETQ. CDR3 DNA sequence: TGCGCCAGCAGCTTGGCTGTCAAGTGGGTAGGAGCTTTCTTT. It yields the protein CASSLAVKWVGAFF.

V and J are TRBV29-1 and TRBJ2-7, with D tentatively TRBD1 or TRBD2 (6 bases each). V was cut by 2 bases and J by 0 bases, with 14 bases left in between. The germline gives CDR1 SQVTM, CDR2 ANQGSEA. The CDR3 runs 15 residues. CDR3: CSVEMAGTNSYEQYF. Written as DNA, the CDR3 is TGCAGCGTTGAAATGGCGGGGACAAACTCCTACGAGCAGTACTTC.

This clonotype came up many times. This chain joins TRBV14 and TRBJ2-7, with D unresolved. Trimming pared 3 bases from V and 4 bases from J, leaving 7 bases between. The CDR3 is 12 amino acids. Germline V lookup: CDR1 SGHDN, CDR2 FVKESK. CDR3 sequence reads: CASSHIGYEQYF. CDR3 DNA: TGTGCCAGCAGCCACATCGGGTACGAGCAGTACTTC.

Concerning this clonotype itself: The junction and the germline gene differ at one end; a read error may be behind it. The V gene is TRBV11-2, the J gene TRBJ1-1; perhaps TRBD1 as D (5 bases). The V gene's germline CDR1 is SGHAT and CDR2 FQNNGV. The CDR3 totals 15 residues. CDR3 nucleotide sequence: TGTGCCACCAGCGTACTGGGACGGCTGAACACTGAAGCTTTCTTT. Translation gives CATSVLGRLNTEAFF.

The gene calls are TRBV20-1 and TRBJ2-7; tentatively, D is TRBD2 (6 bases). The V end was cut by 3 bases, the J end by 3 bases, with 12 bases between. CDR1 is DFQATT, CDR2 SNEGSKA, per germline (reference sequence). The CDR3 is 13 amino acids. DNA of the CDR3: TGCAGTGCTAGCCGGATGCGGGGCTACGAGCAGTACTTC. The encoded protein is CSASRMRGYEQYF.

The V gene is TRBV10-3, the J gene TRBJ1-2; TRBD1 matches at 7 bases. The CDR3 length is 13 residues. Germline CDR1 reads ENHRY; CDR2 reads SYGVKD. V was pared by 10 bases and J by 4 bases, with 9 bases of the junction left unmatched. In nucleotides, the CDR3 is TGTGCCACAGATCCCGCAGGGGGCTATGGCTACACCTTC. Amino acid sequence: CATDPAGGYGYTF.

The rearrangement uses TRBV10-3 and TRBJ1-2; D perhaps matches TRBD1 (6 bases). Looked up from germline, CDR1 is ENHRY and CDR2 is SYGVKD. The CDR3 covers 15 residues. V lost 6 bases and J 4 bases, leaving 18 bases between the germline ends. CDR3 bases: TGTGCCATCAGGGGGACACTGATTTCTGGCTATGGCTACACCTTC. It yields the protein CAIRGTLISGYGYTF.

J is TRBJ2-5 and V is TRBV5-4; no firm D call. The ends were cut back, 0 bases at V and 1 base at J, with 10 bases in the middle. Germline CDR1 is SGHNT and CDR2 is YYREEE (reference sequence). CDR3 length: 15 residues. The CDR3 sequence: CASSLVGRSQETQYF. CDR3 nucleotides: TGTGCCAGCAGCTTGGTTGGTCGCAGCCAAGAGACCCAGTACTTC.

The chain carries TRBV5-1 and TRBJ2-6; TRBD1 matches 7 bases. CDR3 length: 17 residues. Germline CDR1 and CDR2: SGHRS and YFSETQ. V shed 4 bases, J shed 2 bases, and the junction held 9 bases outside the gene matches. CDR3 in amino acids: CASSQQGKNTGANVLTF. The CDR3 DNA sequence: TGCGCCAGCAGCCAACAGGGGAAGAACACTGGGGCCAACGTCCTGACTTTC.